A selection of T cell receptor beta chains follows, all from one sample in a study of T cell repertoires in cytomegalovirus infection. MiXCR, run by TCRdb on the reads, gives a single entry per CDR3 protein. The sample records roughly 630,000 distinct CDR3 sequences, less than 25% being singletons. Sequencing was performed on CD8+ T cells from PBMCs. Receptors were obtained from a human donor in good health (CMV status not recorded). Some clones in this sample may be carry-over from other donors' samples. Both conserved end residues are part of each CDR3. Fields, in order: V gene, clone size, J gene, D gene, CDR3 DNA, CDR3 protein. The D gene is left open where the match is weak. Some rows mark clone size as missing; the rest say once, few, many or name a class of expanded clone.

v_call: TRBV12-3/TRBV12-4
clone_size: -
j_call: TRBJ1-4
d_call: TRBD1
cdr3_nt: TGTGCCAGCAGTCCCCAGGGGGGGGGTGAAAAACTGTTTTTT
cdr3_aa: CASSPQGGGEKLFF

v_call: TRBV7-8
clone_size: many
j_call: TRBJ2-6
d_call: TRBD1
cdr3_nt: TGTGCCAGCAGCTCACCGGGACAGATCATTGTCGGGGCCAACGTCCTGACTTTC
cdr3_aa: CASSSPGQIIVGANVLTF

v_call: TRBV12-3/TRBV12-4
clone_size: once
j_call: TRBJ1-5
d_call: -
cdr3_nt: TGTGCCAGCAGCCAGCCTTCCCAGCCCCAGCATTTT
cdr3_aa: CASSQPSQPQHF

v_call: TRBV29-1
clone_size: -
j_call: TRBJ2-3
d_call: -
cdr3_nt: TGCAGCGTTGAACCTCTCCCTCCGGGGCCGGCAGATACGCAGTATTTT
cdr3_aa: CSVEPLPPGPADTQYF

v_call: TRBV29-1
clone_size: few
j_call: TRBJ2-3
d_call: TRBD1
cdr3_nt: TGCAGCGTTGAAGGGGGCGTGGGACAGGGCACAGATACGCAGTATTTT
cdr3_aa: CSVEGGVGQGTDTQYF

v_call: TRBV12-3/TRBV12-4
clone_size: once
j_call: TRBJ2-1
d_call: TRBD2
cdr3_nt: TGTGCCCGCAGTCCTGGCGGGGGGGCCTATGAGCAGTTCTTC
cdr3_aa: CARSPGGGAYEQFF

v_call: TRBV6-6
clone_size: few
j_call: TRBJ2-2
d_call: TRBD2
cdr3_nt: TGTGCGGGCGGGGGGCAAGACGGGGAGCTGTTTTTT
cdr3_aa: CAGGGQDGELFF

v_call: TRBV20-1
clone_size: many
j_call: TRBJ2-1
d_call: -
cdr3_nt: TGCAGTGCTAGAGATGAGGGGGGAGTCTACAATGAGCAGTTCTTC
cdr3_aa: CSARDEGGVYNEQFF

v_call: TRBV10-2
clone_size: many
j_call: TRBJ2-7
d_call: -
cdr3_nt: TGCGCCAGCAGTCCGCTTAACCAACTATGGACGGAGCCCTACGAGCAGTACTTC
cdr3_aa: CASSPLNQLWTEPYEQYF

v_call: TRBV29-1
clone_size: few
j_call: TRBJ1-2
d_call: -
cdr3_nt: TGCAGCGTTGTGGTCAACTATGGCTACACCTTC
cdr3_aa: CSVVVNYGYTF

v_call: TRBV7-9
clone_size: many
j_call: TRBJ2-3
d_call: TRBD1
cdr3_nt: TGTGCCAGCAGAAAGAAGTGGGTCGGGGACAGTCGCACAGATACGCAGTATTTT
cdr3_aa: CASRKKWVGDSRTDTQYF

v_call: TRBV2
clone_size: -
j_call: TRBJ1-2
d_call: -
cdr3_nt: TGTGCCAGCAGTGGCAGGCGAATCTATGGCTACACCTTC
cdr3_aa: CASSGRRIYGYTF

v_call: TRBV14
clone_size: -
j_call: TRBJ2-6
d_call: -
cdr3_nt: TGTGCCAGCAACGAAAACCCCCATGAGGGGGGGAGCTTGCGTGGGGCCAACGTCCTGACTTTC
cdr3_aa: CASNENPHEGGSLRGANVLTF

v_call: TRBV5-5
clone_size: -
j_call: TRBJ1-1
d_call: TRBD1
cdr3_nt: TGTGCCAGCAGCTTGGGGACAGGGATCGATGAAGCTTTCTTT
cdr3_aa: CASSLGTGIDEAFF

v_call: TRBV14
clone_size: few
j_call: TRBJ2-1
d_call: -
cdr3_nt: TGTGCCAGCAGCTACCTTGGAAGCTCCTACAATGAGCAGTTCTTC
cdr3_aa: CASSYLGSSYNEQFF

v_call: TRBV12-3/TRBV12-4
clone_size: -
j_call: TRBJ2-1
d_call: -
cdr3_nt: TGTGCCAGCAAGATAGGGTACAATGAGCAGTTCTTC
cdr3_aa: CASKIGYNEQFF

v_call: TRBV29-1
clone_size: -
j_call: TRBJ2-2
d_call: -
cdr3_nt: TGCAGCGTTTTAGGGGGGGTCAGCGGGGAGCTGTTTTTT
cdr3_aa: CSVLGGVSGELFF

v_call: TRBV2
clone_size: -
j_call: TRBJ2-7
d_call: -
cdr3_nt: TGTGCCAGCAAGGGCGGATTCTACGAGCAGTACTTC
cdr3_aa: CASKGGFYEQYF

v_call: TRBV10-3
clone_size: few
j_call: TRBJ2-1
d_call: -
cdr3_nt: TGTGCCATCAGGATAGCGGAGAGCGCCTACAATGAGCAGTTCTTC
cdr3_aa: CAIRIAESAYNEQFF

v_call: TRBV28
clone_size: -
j_call: TRBJ2-5
d_call: TRBD2
cdr3_nt: TGTGCCAGCACCTTGACTAGCGGGGGGGCGTGGGAGACCCAGTACTTC
cdr3_aa: CASTLTSGGAWETQYF

v_call: TRBV9
clone_size: -
j_call: TRBJ2-3
d_call: -
cdr3_nt: TGTGCCAGCAGCGTAGCTGTGGGCTACTGCACAGATACGCAGTATTTT
cdr3_aa: CASSVAVGYCTDTQYF

v_call: TRBV28
clone_size: -
j_call: TRBJ2-1
d_call: -
cdr3_nt: TGTGCCACCCGGGTCCAGAGTAACAATGAGCAGTTCTTC
cdr3_aa: CATRVQSNNEQFF

v_call: TRBV20-1
clone_size: few
j_call: TRBJ1-3
d_call: -
cdr3_nt: TGCAGTGCTTCGTACATCAGCTCTGGAAACACCATATATTTT
cdr3_aa: CSASYISSGNTIYF

v_call: TRBV2
clone_size: -
j_call: TRBJ2-1
d_call: TRBD1
cdr3_nt: TGTGCCAGCAGTGGGGGACAGGGAGTGTTGAATGAGCAGTTCTTC
cdr3_aa: CASSGGQGVLNEQFF

v_call: TRBV24-1
clone_size: few
j_call: TRBJ1-1
d_call: -
cdr3_nt: TGTGCCACCAGTGCGATGGGGTCTTTCTTT
cdr3_aa: CATSAMGSFF

v_call: TRBV15
clone_size: -
j_call: TRBJ2-7
d_call: -
cdr3_nt: TGTGCCACCAGCAGAGATCGGGACGGGTCCTACGAGCAGTACTTC
cdr3_aa: CATSRDRDGSYEQYF

v_call: TRBV19
clone_size: -
j_call: TRBJ1-1
d_call: -
cdr3_nt: TGTGCCAGTAGTCTACAGGGCTGGAACACTGAAGCTTTCTTT
cdr3_aa: CASSLQGWNTEAFF

v_call: TRBV2
clone_size: many
j_call: TRBJ2-3
d_call: -
cdr3_nt: TGTGCCAGCAGATCCCTGGGCGGCCAGGGGTCGACAGATACGCAGTATTTT
cdr3_aa: CASRSLGGQGSTDTQYF

v_call: TRBV7-8
clone_size: many
j_call: TRBJ1-3
d_call: TRBD1
cdr3_nt: TGTGCCAGCAGCTTATGGGGATCAGGGGGAGGAGGAAACACCATATATTTT
cdr3_aa: CASSLWGSGGGGNTIYF

v_call: TRBV25-1
clone_size: -
j_call: TRBJ1-2
d_call: -
cdr3_nt: TGTGCCAGCAGTGAATCTGAAGGGACGGCTGGCTACACCTTC
cdr3_aa: CASSESEGTAGYTF

v_call: TRBV29-1
clone_size: -
j_call: TRBJ2-7
d_call: -
cdr3_nt: TGCAGCGTGTTGGTGGGGTCCGAGCAGTACTTC
cdr3_aa: CSVLVGSEQYF

v_call: TRBV19
clone_size: many
j_call: TRBJ2-1
d_call: -
cdr3_nt: TGTGCCAGTAGTACACCGGGCTCCTACAATGAGCAGTTCTTC
cdr3_aa: CASSTPGSYNEQFF

v_call: TRBV6-2/TRBV6-3
clone_size: -
j_call: TRBJ1-2
d_call: -
cdr3_nt: TGTGCCAGCAGCCCGAGATATGGCTACACCTTC
cdr3_aa: CASSPRYGYTF

v_call: TRBV7-8
clone_size: -
j_call: TRBJ1-1
d_call: -
cdr3_nt: TGTGCCAGCAGCTTAGTTGGGGAGGACACTGAAGCTTTCTTT
cdr3_aa: CASSLVGEDTEAFF

v_call: TRBV11-2
clone_size: few
j_call: TRBJ2-2
d_call: -
cdr3_nt: TGTGCCAGCCCGGGGACATCCAACACCGGGGAGCTGTTTTTT
cdr3_aa: CASPGTSNTGELFF

v_call: TRBV7-9
clone_size: -
j_call: TRBJ2-2
d_call: -
cdr3_nt: TGTGCCAGCAGCTTCCAGGGCCCGAGGGGAACCGGGGAGCTGTTTTTT
cdr3_aa: CASSFQGPRGTGELFF

v_call: TRBV28
clone_size: -
j_call: TRBJ2-5
d_call: TRBD1
cdr3_nt: TGTGGCAGCAGTTTCGGGACAGGGCCTTATAAAGAGACCCAGTACTTC
cdr3_aa: CGSSFGTGPYKETQYF

v_call: TRBV11-2
clone_size: -
j_call: TRBJ2-5
d_call: -
cdr3_nt: TGTGCCAGCAGCTCCCTCCGGACAGTAAAGACCCAGTACTTC
cdr3_aa: CASSSLRTVKTQYF

v_call: TRBV12-3/TRBV12-4
clone_size: -
j_call: TRBJ2-5
d_call: -
cdr3_nt: TGTGCCAGCAGCCGTAGAGGTGCTTCCAGGGTGACCCAGTACTTC
cdr3_aa: CASSRRGASRVTQYF

v_call: TRBV6-6
clone_size: few
j_call: TRBJ1-2
d_call: -
cdr3_nt: TGTGCCAGCAGTTACTCCCCAGGGGAAGGCTACACCTTC
cdr3_aa: CASSYSPGEGYTF

v_call: TRBV25-1
clone_size: -
j_call: TRBJ1-2
d_call: TRBD1
cdr3_nt: TGTGCCAGCAGTGGCCTTCTGACAGGGACCTATGGCTACACCTTC
cdr3_aa: CASSGLLTGTYGYTF

v_call: TRBV6-2/TRBV6-3
clone_size: -
j_call: TRBJ2-3
d_call: TRBD2
cdr3_nt: TGTGCCAGCAGTCCTTTTGGGACTAGCGGGGGGGCCGGCACAGATACGCAGTATTTT
cdr3_aa: CASSPFGTSGGAGTDTQYF

v_call: TRBV14
clone_size: -
j_call: TRBJ2-5
d_call: -
cdr3_nt: TGTGCCAGCAGCCATGAGGACGCCGGGGTCGGGGTCGGAGAGACCCAGTACTTC
cdr3_aa: CASSHEDAGVGVGETQYF

v_call: TRBV18
clone_size: few
j_call: TRBJ2-7
d_call: -
cdr3_nt: TGTGCCAGCTCCCCTGATGGGGTCTACGAGCAGTACTTC
cdr3_aa: CASSPDGVYEQYF

v_call: TRBV7-6
clone_size: many
j_call: TRBJ1-2
d_call: TRBD1
cdr3_nt: TGTGCCAGCAGCCAGGGACAGGGCGTCTATGGCTACACCTTC
cdr3_aa: CASSQGQGVYGYTF

v_call: TRBV5-1
clone_size: -
j_call: TRBJ2-1
d_call: TRBD1
cdr3_nt: TGCGCCAGCAGCAGGACAGGGGTTGGGGGTGAGCAGTTCTTC
cdr3_aa: CASSRTGVGGEQFF

v_call: TRBV7-6
clone_size: few
j_call: TRBJ2-3
d_call: -
cdr3_nt: TGTGCCAGCAGCTTACTGGCTAAGGGGCACACAGATACGCAGTATTTT
cdr3_aa: CASSLLAKGHTDTQYF

v_call: TRBV28
clone_size: -
j_call: TRBJ2-3
d_call: TRBD2
cdr3_nt: TGTGCCAGCAAAGGACAGGGGACGGGACTAGCGGCAGATACGCAGTATTTT
cdr3_aa: CASKGQGTGLAADTQYF

v_call: TRBV27
clone_size: few
j_call: TRBJ2-7
d_call: TRBD1
cdr3_nt: TGTGCCAGCAGTTTCTATCCGCCGGGACAGGGCTACGAGCAGTACTTC
cdr3_aa: CASSFYPPGQGYEQYF

v_call: TRBV7-6
clone_size: few
j_call: TRBJ1-2
d_call: TRBD1
cdr3_nt: TGTGCCAGCAGCTTAATGGAGGGGGCGAGCTATGGCTACACCTTC
cdr3_aa: CASSLMEGASYGYTF

v_call: TRBV13
clone_size: -
j_call: TRBJ2-1
d_call: TRBD2
cdr3_nt: TGTGCCAGCAGGGGGAGGGATGAGCAGTTCTTC
cdr3_aa: CASRGRDEQFF

v_call: TRBV19
clone_size: few
j_call: TRBJ2-2
d_call: -
cdr3_nt: TGTGCCAGTAGAAGGCACACCGGGGAGCTGTTTTTT
cdr3_aa: CASRRHTGELFF

v_call: TRBV7-8
clone_size: many
j_call: TRBJ2-7
d_call: -
cdr3_nt: TGTGCCAGCAGCTCGACAGGGACTTACGAGCAGTACTTC
cdr3_aa: CASSSTGTYEQYF

v_call: TRBV6-2/TRBV6-3
clone_size: -
j_call: TRBJ1-1
d_call: -
cdr3_nt: TGTGCCAGCAGTTACTCGACCCTCTACGCTGAAGCTTTCTTT
cdr3_aa: CASSYSTLYAEAFF

v_call: TRBV7-9
clone_size: few
j_call: TRBJ1-3
d_call: TRBD1
cdr3_nt: TGTGCCAGCAGCTATTCTCTCGGGACAGGACTACACACCATATATTTT
cdr3_aa: CASSYSLGTGLHTIYF

v_call: TRBV25-1
clone_size: -
j_call: TRBJ1-6
d_call: TRBD1
cdr3_nt: TGTGCCAGCAGTGAATTCAAGCGGGACAGGGTAGTTTCACCCCTCCACTTT
cdr3_aa: CASSEFKRDRVVSPLHF

v_call: TRBV7-2
clone_size: many
j_call: TRBJ1-5
d_call: -
cdr3_nt: TGTGCCAGCAGCTTATTTGGTCAGCCCCAGCATTTT
cdr3_aa: CASSLFGQPQHF

v_call: TRBV2
clone_size: -
j_call: TRBJ2-2
d_call: -
cdr3_nt: TGTGCCACCTCACCTGGAGGCAAAAGCGGGGAGCTGTTTTTT
cdr3_aa: CATSPGGKSGELFF

v_call: TRBV6-6
clone_size: -
j_call: TRBJ1-2
d_call: TRBD1
cdr3_nt: TGTGCCAGCAGTACAGGGGGCAGTGGCTACACCTTC
cdr3_aa: CASSTGGSGYTF

v_call: TRBV7-9
clone_size: few
j_call: TRBJ2-1
d_call: -
cdr3_nt: TGTGCCAGCAGCTTAGGCGACAGTGACAATGAGCAGTTCTTC
cdr3_aa: CASSLGDSDNEQFF